One sample yielded the 8 T cell receptor beta chains listed below, sequenced in a study of control samples from healthy donors and cancer patients. Clones were sequenced by immunoSEQ multiplex PCR, and TCRdb holds only the in-frame ones, with some missing. The sample has roughly 450,000 clones, 90% seen once. Sample: PBMCs. Every receptor here comes from a middle-aged man with head and neck cancer.

The chain employs TRBV2 and TRBJ1-6; D uncertain. CDR1 SNHLY and CDR2 FYNNEI come from the germline V gene. The CDR3 is made up of 14 amino acids. V gave up 2 bases and J gave up 10 bases, with 12 bases separating them. Here the CDR3 reads CASSESGSQSPLHF. CDR3 bases: TGTGCCAGCAGTGAATCGGGGTCCCAATCACCCCTCCACTTT.

The chain recombines TRBV4-3 with TRBJ1-2, with D uncertain. CDR1 LGHNA and CDR2 YSLEER come from the germline V gene. The CDR3 runs 13 residues. Trimming removed 9 bases from V and 4 bases from J, with 15 bases in between. CDR3 loop: CASTPSVGYGYTF. CDR3 in DNA: TGCGCCAGTACCCCCTCGGTTGGCTATGGCTACACCTTC.

This clone was counted a few times. The rearrangement joins TRBV9 to TRBJ1-3; D gene ambiguous. CDR1 and CDR2 from the germline V gene are SGDLS and YYNGEE. V was cut by 6 bases and J by 4 bases, with 11 bases left in between. The CDR3 loop spans 13 amino acids. The CDR3: CASKPGSGNTIYF. The DNA for the CDR3 is TGTGCCAGCAAGCCGGGTTCAGGAAACACCATATATTTT.

V gene TRBV24-1 combines with J gene TRBJ2-2; no definite D call. Per the germline V gene, CDR1 is KGHDR and CDR2 is SFDVKD. CDR3 length: 14 amino acids. Trimming pared 5 bases from V and 0 bases from J, leaving 6 bases between. CDR3 in DNA: TGTGCCACCAGTGGGGCGGCGAACACCGGGGAGCTGTTTTTT. This sequence encodes CATSGAANTGELFF.

This chain links TRBV6-2 or TRBV6-3 with TRBJ1-5; perhaps TRBD1 as D (5 bases). The CDR3 spans 17 residues. V lost 0 bases to trimming and J lost 2 bases, with 14 bases between them. The germline V gene has CDR1 MNHEY and CDR2 SVGEGT. CDR3 sequence reads: CASSYSVSGRGNQPQHF. DNA for the CDR3: TGTGCCAGCAGTTACTCGGTCTCAGGGAGAGGCAATCAGCCCCAGCATTTT.

This chain uses TRBV7-9 with TRBJ2-5; D is ambiguous. Germline V gene sequence: CDR1 SEHNR, CDR2 FQNEAQ (reference sequence). V lost 3 bases and J 4 bases, leaving 15 bases between the germline ends. The CDR3 has 15 amino acids. This CDR3 is CASSFKPTPGETQYF. The CDR3 nucleotides read TGTGCCAGCAGCTTTAAACCAACCCCGGGAGAGACCCAGTACTTC.

J is TRBJ2-7 and V is TRBV9; 7 bases are shared with TRBD1. CDR3 size: 15 residues. The germline V gene has CDR1 SGDLS and CDR2 YYNGEE. J gave up 4 bases and V 0 bases, and 7 bases lay outside the gene matches. CDR3 DNA: TGTGCCAGCAGCGTAGGGGGGACAGATATGTACGAGCAGTACTTC. It translates to CASSVGGTDMYEQYF.

The chain uses TRBV12-3 or TRBV12-4 and TRBJ2-5; 7 bases agree with TRBD1. V was pared by 4 bases and J by 3 bases, with 2 bases of the junction left unmatched. There are 13 residues in the CDR3. The CDR3 loop is CASSYTGEETQYF. The CDR3 region has the DNA TGTGCCAGCAGTTATACAGGGGAAGAGACCCAGTACTTC.